This T cell receptor beta chain was identified during a study of cytomegalovirus exposure and HLA in healthy donors (dated 2017 in TCRdb). Regarding the complete study: According to a later analysis, one platform produced both the 120 validation repertoires and the 666 repertoires of the first cohort. The study was designed to test whether signatures of past pathogen exposure could be identified by cataloging public T cell receptors. Besides the first cohort of 500 to 700 subjects, a separate validation cohort made up of over 100 different subjects was used. High-throughput TCR immunosequencing, statistical association of individual TCRs with disease status, and machine learning were combined to predict cytomegalovirus infection status. General conclusions and limits of the study: In vitro tests confirmed that a few of the cytomegalovirus-associated TCR beta chains recognize cytomegalovirus antigens. Most TCR sequences were seen in very few donors, while some public TCRs were found in many individuals. Subsequent analysis determined that TCRs grouped into clusters in the first cohort also showed a tendency toward co-occurrence across the 90 to 150 validation repertoires, and 94% of cluster scores exceeded 0. According to the authors, the approach could potentially be generalized to other disease states and immunological phenotypes. The classifier was reported to diagnose cytomegalovirus status with high specificity and sensitivity in both the original and validation cohorts. The validation cohort had no HLA typing available for a later analysis, so co-occurrence within that cohort was assessed over all 120 or so repertoires. The study listed 150 to 200 TCR beta chains as associated with cytomegalovirus.

The library was obtained by the immunoSEQ multiplex PCR assay. In the authors' own workflow: A statistical classification framework was built for diagnosing cytomegalovirus status from the catalog of TCR beta chain sequences. TCRdb limited this immuneACCESS table to in-frame rearrangements with V and J called. A share of clones is missing; checked studies link under half to unresolved V genes, and the rest is unexplained. D and trimming come from the DNA, and the V and J calls and clone size come from that table. Recorded for this sample are under 250,000 clones; 87% of them occurred a single time. Of the sample, 9.5% to 15% falls within the top ten clones. Comments on this clone: Its antigen is not yet known. No much larger clonotype is one base removed from it; base qualities were not supplied.

The CDR3 runs 14 amino acids, cysteine and phenylalanine included. Of the read, only the CDR3 DNA is kept; its 42 bases are in frame from base 1. From a lookup of the germline V gene, CDR1 and CDR2 are MDHEN and SYDVKM. Relative to germline, V is 1 base shorter and J is 5 bases shorter, with 9 bases between their ends. Donors formed part of the validation cohort, which comprised 120 subjects and was distinct from the first cohort of over 500 subjects. The clonotype comes from a man younger than 35 in good health and CMV-seropositive. The chain uses TRBV28 and TRBJ2-1, with the D gene not clear enough to name. Sequencing was done on a sample of PBMCs. The DNA reads TGTGCCAGCAGTTTATCGGCAGGCAACAATGAGCAGTTCTTC. It codes for CASSLSAGNNEQFF.